This paragraph covers one TCR beta chain sequence. Data came from immunoSEQ multiplex PCR; TCRdb stores just in-frame clones and leaves some out. The table lists over 150,000 clones, about 87% of them singletons, with around 4% in the top ten. These data belong to a study of blood T cell repertoires in COVID-19. The CDR3 loop spans 14 amino acids. V was pared by 4 bases and J by 4 bases, with 3 bases of the junction left unmatched. Germline lookup yields CDR1 SGHRS and CDR2 YFSETQ. This TCR derives from a woman aged 60-75 years who had recovered from COVID-19. The specimen sequenced was peripheral blood. The rearrangement joins TRBV5-1 to TRBJ2-2; 8 bases align to TRBD1. The CDR3 DNA follows: TGCGCCAGCAGCCTGGGACAGGTCACCGGGGAGCTGTTTTTT. This sequence encodes CASSLGQVTGELFF.